The entry below describes one TCR beta chain. Its antigen is not identified. The data belong to a study of T cell responses to AZD1222 COVID-19 vaccine. General study points: Spike-wide coverage was observed for vaccine-associated CD4 TCRs, with dominant responses at 160-218 and 743-854.

The germline V gene encodes CDR1 MNHEY and CDR2 SVGEGT. The CDR3 covers 12 residues. The germline V and J ends were trimmed by 4 bases and 8 bases, with 11 bases remaining between them. Method: immunoSEQ multiplex PCR; TCRdb's copy keeps in-frame clones and lacks some. This table holds approximately 120,000 clones, 88% found once. This material consisted of peripheral blood, taken 28 days after the second AZD1222 dose. The chain recombines TRBV6-2 or TRBV6-3 with TRBJ1-2, with TRBD1 as a possible D gene (5 bases). This TCR was recovered from an adult who received the AZD1222 COVID-19 vaccine. The CDR3 region is CASSSGGYGYTF. In DNA form, the CDR3 reads TGTGCCAGCAGTTCGGGGGGGTACGGCTACACCTTC.